The T cell receptor (beta chain) under discussion was sequenced for a study of cytomegalovirus exposure and HLA in healthy donors. PCR was performed using 60 Vbeta and 13 Jbeta primers. Data came from immunoSEQ multiplex PCR; TCRdb stores just in-frame clones and leaves some out. The sample comprises 130,000 or so clones, about three quarters of which are singletons, and around 6.6% rests with the top ten. Study results and caveats: The authors later found most CMV-associated TCR beta chains appeared HLA-restricted.

This clone was found once. The antigen is undetermined. The clonotype originates from a man aged 35 to 55 in good health and CMV-seropositive. The sample consisted of PBMCs.

CDR3 DNA sequence: TGCGCCAGCAGAGTAAACCGGGACAGACATTCTTACACCGGGGAGCTGTTTTTT. Residues: CASRVNRDRHSYTGELFF. V is TRBV10-1 and J is TRBJ2-2; 7 nucleotides align to TRBD1. The germline V gene encodes CDR1 WNHNN and CDR2 SYGVQD (reference sequence). The CDR3 is made up of 18 amino acids. V gave up 6 bases and J gave up 3 bases; unmatched junction bases: 16.